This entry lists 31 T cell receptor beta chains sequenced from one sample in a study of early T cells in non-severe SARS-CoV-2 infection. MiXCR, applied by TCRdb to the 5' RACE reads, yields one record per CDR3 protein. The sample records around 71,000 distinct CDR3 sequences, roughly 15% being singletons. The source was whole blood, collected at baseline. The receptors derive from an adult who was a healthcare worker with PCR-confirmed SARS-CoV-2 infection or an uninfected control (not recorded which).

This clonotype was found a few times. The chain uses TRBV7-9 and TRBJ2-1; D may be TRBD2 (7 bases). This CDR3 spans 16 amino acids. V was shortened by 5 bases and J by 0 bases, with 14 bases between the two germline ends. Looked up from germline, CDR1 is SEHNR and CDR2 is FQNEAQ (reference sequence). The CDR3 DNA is TGTGCCAGCAGCCCGAGGGGGGGTCTCTCCTACAATGAGCAGTTCTTC. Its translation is CASSPRGGLSYNEQFF.

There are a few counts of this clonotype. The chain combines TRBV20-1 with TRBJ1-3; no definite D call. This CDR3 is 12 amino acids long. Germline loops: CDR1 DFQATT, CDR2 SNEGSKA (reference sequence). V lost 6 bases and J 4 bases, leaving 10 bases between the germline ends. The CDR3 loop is CSAPSAGNTIYF. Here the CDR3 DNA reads TGCAGTGCCCCTTCGGCAGGAAACACCATATATTTT.

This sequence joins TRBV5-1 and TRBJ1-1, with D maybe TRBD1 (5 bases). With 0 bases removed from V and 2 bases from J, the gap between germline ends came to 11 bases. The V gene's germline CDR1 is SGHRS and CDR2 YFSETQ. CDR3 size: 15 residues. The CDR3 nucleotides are TGCGCCAGCAGCTTGGCCCCGACAGTTAACACTGAAGCTTTCTTT. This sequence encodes CASSLAPTVNTEAFF.

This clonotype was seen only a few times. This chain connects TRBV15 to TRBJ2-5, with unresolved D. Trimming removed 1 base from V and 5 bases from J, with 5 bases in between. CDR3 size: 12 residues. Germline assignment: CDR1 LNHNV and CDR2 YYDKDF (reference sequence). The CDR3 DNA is TGTGCCACCAGCAGAGTGGAGGAGACCCAGTACTTC. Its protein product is CATSRVEETQYF.

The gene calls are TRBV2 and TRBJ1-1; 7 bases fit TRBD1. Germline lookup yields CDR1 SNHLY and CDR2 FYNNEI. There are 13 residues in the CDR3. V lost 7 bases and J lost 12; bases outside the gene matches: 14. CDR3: CASTLELDRIPFF. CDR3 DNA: TGTGCCAGCACATTAGAACTGGACAGGATCCCTTTCTTT.

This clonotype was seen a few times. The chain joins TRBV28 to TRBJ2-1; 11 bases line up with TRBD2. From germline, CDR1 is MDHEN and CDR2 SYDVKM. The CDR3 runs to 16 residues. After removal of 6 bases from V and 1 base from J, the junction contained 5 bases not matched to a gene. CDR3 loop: CASSSTSGASYNEQFF. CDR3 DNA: TGTGCCAGCAGCTCGACTAGCGGGGCTTCCTACAATGAGCAGTTCTTC.

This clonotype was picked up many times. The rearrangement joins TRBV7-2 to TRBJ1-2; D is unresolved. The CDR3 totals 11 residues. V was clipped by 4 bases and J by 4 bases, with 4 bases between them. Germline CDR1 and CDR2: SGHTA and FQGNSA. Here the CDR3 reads CASSSPYGYTF. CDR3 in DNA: TGTGCCAGCAGCTCCCCCTATGGCTACACCTTC.

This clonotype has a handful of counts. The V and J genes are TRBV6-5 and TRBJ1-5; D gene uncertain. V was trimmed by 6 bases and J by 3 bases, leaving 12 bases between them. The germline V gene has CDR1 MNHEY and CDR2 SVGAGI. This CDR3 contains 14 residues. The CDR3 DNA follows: TGTGCCAGCAGCCCCGTCCGGCACAATCAGCCCCAGCATTTT. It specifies CASSPVRHNQPQHF.

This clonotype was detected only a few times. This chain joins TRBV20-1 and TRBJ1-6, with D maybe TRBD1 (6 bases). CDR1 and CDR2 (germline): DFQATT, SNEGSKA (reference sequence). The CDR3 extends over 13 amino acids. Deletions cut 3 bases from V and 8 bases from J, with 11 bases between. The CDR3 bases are TGCAGTGCTAGCCGGGACATTTATTCACCCCTCCACTTT. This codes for CSASRDIYSPLHF.

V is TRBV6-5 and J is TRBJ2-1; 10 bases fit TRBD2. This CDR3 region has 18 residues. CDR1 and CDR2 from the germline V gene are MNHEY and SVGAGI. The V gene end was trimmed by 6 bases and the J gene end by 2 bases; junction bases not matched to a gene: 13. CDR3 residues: CASSPTSGKSWAYNEQFF. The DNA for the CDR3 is TGTGCCAGCAGCCCTACTAGCGGGAAAAGCTGGGCCTACAATGAGCAGTTCTTC.

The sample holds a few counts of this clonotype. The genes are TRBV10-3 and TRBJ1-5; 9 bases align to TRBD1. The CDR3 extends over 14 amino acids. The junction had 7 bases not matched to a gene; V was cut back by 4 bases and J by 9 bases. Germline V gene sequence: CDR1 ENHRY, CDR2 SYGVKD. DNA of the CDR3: TGTGCCATCAGTGGGGACAGGGAGCCTCGGCCCCAGCATTTT. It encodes CAISGDREPRPQHF.

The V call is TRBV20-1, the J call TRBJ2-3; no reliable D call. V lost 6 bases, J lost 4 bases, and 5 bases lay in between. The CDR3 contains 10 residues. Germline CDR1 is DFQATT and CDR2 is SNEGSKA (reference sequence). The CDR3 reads CSAQSDTQYF. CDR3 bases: TGCAGTGCCCAGTCAGATACGCAGTATTTT.

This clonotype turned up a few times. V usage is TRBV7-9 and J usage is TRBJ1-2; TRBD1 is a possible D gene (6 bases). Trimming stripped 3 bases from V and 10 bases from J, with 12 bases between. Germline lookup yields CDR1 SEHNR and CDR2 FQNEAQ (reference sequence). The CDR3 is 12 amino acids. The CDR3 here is CASSFLSGAYTF. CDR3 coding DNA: TGTGCCAGCAGCTTTCTTTCGGGGGCCTACACCTTC.

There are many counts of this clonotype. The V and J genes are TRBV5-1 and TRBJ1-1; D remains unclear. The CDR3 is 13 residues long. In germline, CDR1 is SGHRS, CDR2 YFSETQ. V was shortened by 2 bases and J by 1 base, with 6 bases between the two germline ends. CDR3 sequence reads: CASSLATNTEAFF. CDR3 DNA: TGCGCCAGCAGCTTAGCGACGAACACTGAAGCTTTCTTT. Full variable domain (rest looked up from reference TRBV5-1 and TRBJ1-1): KAGVTQTPRYLIKTRGQQVTLSCSPISGHRSVSWYQQTPGQGLQFLFEYFSETQRNKGNFPGRFSGRQFSNSRSEMNVSTLELGDSALYLCASSLATNTEAFFGQGTRLTVV.

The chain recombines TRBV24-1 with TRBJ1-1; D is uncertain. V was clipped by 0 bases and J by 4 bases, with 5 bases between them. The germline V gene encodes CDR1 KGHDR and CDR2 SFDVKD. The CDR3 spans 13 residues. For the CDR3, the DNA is TGTGCCACCAGTGATTTGCTGAGCACTGAAGCTTTCTTT. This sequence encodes CATSDLLSTEAFF.

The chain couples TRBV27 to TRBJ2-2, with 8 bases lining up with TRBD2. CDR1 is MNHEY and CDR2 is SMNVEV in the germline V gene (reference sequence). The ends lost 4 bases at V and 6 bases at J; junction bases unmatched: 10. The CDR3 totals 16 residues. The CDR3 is CASSSGLGWGAGELFF. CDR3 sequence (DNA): TGTGCCAGCAGTTCGGGACTAGGCTGGGGGGCCGGGGAGCTGTTTTTT.

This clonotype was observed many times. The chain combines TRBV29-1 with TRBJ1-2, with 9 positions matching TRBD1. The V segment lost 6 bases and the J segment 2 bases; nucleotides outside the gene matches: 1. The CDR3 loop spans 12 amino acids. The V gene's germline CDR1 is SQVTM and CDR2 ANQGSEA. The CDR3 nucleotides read TGCAGCGTCGGGACAGGGAACTATGGCTACACCTTC. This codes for CSVGTGNYGYTF.

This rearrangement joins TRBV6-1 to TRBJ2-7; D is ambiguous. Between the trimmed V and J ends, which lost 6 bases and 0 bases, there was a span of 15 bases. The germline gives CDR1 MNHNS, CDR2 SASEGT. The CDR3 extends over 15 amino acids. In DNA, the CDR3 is TGTGCCAGCAGAGGATGGCTAGATCCCTCCTACGAGCAGTACTTC. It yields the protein CASRGWLDPSYEQYF.

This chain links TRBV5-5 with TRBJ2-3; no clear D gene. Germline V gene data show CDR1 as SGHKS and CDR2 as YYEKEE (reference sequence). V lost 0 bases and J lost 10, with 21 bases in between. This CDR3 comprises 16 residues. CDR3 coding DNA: TGTGCCAGCAGCTTGGGTGCTACTCCACAGTGGACGGCGCAGTATTTT. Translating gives CASSLGATPQWTAQYF.

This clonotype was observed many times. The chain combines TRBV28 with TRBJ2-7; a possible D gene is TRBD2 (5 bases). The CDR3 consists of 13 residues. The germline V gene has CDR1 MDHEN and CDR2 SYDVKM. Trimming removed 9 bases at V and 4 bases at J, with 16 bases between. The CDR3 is CARNREGDYEQYF. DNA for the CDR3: TGTGCCAGGAATCGGGAAGGCGATTACGAGCAGTACTTC.

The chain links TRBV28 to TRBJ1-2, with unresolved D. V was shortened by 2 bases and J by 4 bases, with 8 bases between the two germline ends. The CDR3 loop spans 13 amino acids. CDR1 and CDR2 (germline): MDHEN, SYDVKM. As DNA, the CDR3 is TGTGCCAGCAGTTTAAAGGGAACCTATGGCTACACCTTC. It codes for CASSLKGTYGYTF.

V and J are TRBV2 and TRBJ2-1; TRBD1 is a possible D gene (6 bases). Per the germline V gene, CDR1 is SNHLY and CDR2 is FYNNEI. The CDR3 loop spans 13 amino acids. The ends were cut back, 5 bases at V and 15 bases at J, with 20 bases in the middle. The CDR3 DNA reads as TGTGCCAGCAGTTCGGACAGAGGGGTTGAACGGTTCTTC. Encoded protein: CASSSDRGVERFF.

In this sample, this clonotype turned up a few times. The CDR3 DNA reads TGTGCCAGCAGCTTAGCAGGAGCGGGGTATGAGCAGTTCTTC. It yields the protein CASSLAGAGYEQFF. This sequence joins TRBV7-9 and TRBJ2-1; 7 bases line up with TRBD2. V shed 0 bases, J shed 8 bases, and the junction held 4 bases outside the gene matches. CDR1 is SEHNR and CDR2 is FQNEAQ in the germline V gene (reference sequence). The CDR3 sequence is 14 residues long. Looking up the rest from reference TRBV7-9 and TRBJ2-1 gives the full variable domain: DTGVSQNPRHKITKRGQNVTFRCDPISEHNRLYWYRQTLGQGPEFLTYFQNEAQLEKSRLLSDRFSAERPKGSFSTLEIQRTEQGDSAMYLCASSLAGAGYEQFFGPGTRLTVL.

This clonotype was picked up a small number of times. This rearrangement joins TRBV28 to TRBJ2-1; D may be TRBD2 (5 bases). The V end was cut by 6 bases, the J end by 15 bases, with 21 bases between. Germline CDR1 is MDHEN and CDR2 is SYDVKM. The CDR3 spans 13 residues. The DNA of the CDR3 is TGTGCCAGCAGACACCCCGATCGACTACAGCCGTTCTTC. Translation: CASRHPDRLQPFF. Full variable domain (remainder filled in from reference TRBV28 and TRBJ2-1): DVKVTQSSRYLVKRTGEKVFLECVQDMDHENMFWYRQDPGLGLRLIYFSYDVKMKEKGDIPEGYSVSREKKERFSLILESASTNQTSMYLCASRHPDRLQPFFGPGTRLTVL.

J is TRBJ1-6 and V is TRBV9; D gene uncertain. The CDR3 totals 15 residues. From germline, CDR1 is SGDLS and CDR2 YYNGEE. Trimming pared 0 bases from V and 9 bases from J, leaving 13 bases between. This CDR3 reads CASSVALANGSPLHF. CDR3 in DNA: TGTGCCAGCAGCGTAGCTTTGGCAAATGGTTCACCCCTCCACTTT.

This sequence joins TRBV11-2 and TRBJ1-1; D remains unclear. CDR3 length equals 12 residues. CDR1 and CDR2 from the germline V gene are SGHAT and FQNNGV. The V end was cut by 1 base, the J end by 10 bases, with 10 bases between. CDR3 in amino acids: CASSLGRIGAFF. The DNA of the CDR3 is TGTGCCAGCAGCTTAGGGCGCATCGGAGCTTTCTTT.

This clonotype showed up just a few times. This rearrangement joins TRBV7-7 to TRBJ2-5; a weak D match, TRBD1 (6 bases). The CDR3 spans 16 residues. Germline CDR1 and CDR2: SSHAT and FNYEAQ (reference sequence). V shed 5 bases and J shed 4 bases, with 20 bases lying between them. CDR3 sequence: CASSDRVRDIIETQYF. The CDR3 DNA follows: TGTGCCAGCAGCGATAGGGTCCGGGACATCATAGAGACCCAGTACTTC.

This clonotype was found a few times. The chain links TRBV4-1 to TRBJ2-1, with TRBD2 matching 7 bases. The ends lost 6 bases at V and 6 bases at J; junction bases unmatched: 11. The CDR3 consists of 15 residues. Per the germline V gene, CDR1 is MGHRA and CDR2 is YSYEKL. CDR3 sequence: CASRHGAGAGNEQFF. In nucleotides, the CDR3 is TGCGCCAGCAGACATGGGGCGGGAGCCGGCAATGAGCAGTTCTTC.

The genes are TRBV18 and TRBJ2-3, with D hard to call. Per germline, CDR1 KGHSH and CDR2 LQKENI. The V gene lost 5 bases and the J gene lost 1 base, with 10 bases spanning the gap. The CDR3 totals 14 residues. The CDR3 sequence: CASSVGIRTDTQYF. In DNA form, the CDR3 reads TGTGCCAGCTCAGTGGGTATCCGCACAGATACGCAGTATTTT.

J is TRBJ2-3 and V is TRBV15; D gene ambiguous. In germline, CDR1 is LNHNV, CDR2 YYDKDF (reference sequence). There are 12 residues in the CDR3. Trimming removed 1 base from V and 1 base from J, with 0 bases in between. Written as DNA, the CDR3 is TGTGCCACCAGCAGAGGCACAGATACGCAGTATTTT. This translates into CATSRGTDTQYF.

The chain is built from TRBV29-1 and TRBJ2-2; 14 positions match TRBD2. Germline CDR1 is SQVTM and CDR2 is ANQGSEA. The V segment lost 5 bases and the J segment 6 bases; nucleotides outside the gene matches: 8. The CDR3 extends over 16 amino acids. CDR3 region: CSVTIRLAGGPGELFF. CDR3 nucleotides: TGCAGCGTTACTATCCGACTAGCGGGAGGGCCCGGGGAGCTGTTTTTT.